What follows is one T cell receptor (beta chain) and its context. Its target is not known. Expressed TCRB transcripts got sequenced, as all isolated RNA was reverse transcribed. Profiled with immunoSEQ multiplex PCR; TCRdb holds only in-frame clones, not every one. This repertoire shows about 15,000 clones, around 63% found once; its top ten account for 2% to 2.5%. This sample is part of a study of beta chain features in type 1 diabetes. At the level of the study: Across the samples, 107,917,701 sorted cells were examined in total. Study-wide findings and caveats: Moderate yet significant TCRB CDR3 shortening was seen in Type 1 diabetes patients in all four CD4+ subsets. Naive, central memory and Treg TCRB repertoires appeared more alike in patients than in healthy donors. Insertions were fewer and deletions more numerous at VDJ junctions in type 1 diabetes patients.

The sequencing sample was made of Tregs from blood. This TCR came from a man younger than 40 with type 1 diabetes.

The CDR3 DNA reads as TGTGCCTGGAGTGTACGAAGGACAGGGGGCATCACAGATACGCAGTATTTT. Translated, it gives CAWSVRRTGGITDTQYF. The genes are TRBV30 and TRBJ2-3; 11 bases agree with TRBD1. Per the germline V gene, CDR1 is GTSNPN and CDR2 is SVGIG (reference sequence). CDR3 size: 17 residues. Trimming cost V 0 bases and J 2 bases; bases outside gene matches: 7.